The sequence of this T cell receptor beta chain was determined in a study of cytomegalovirus exposure and HLA in healthy donors. Overall study context: In a previous analysis, 117 million unique TCR beta sequences were found from 150 million to 200 million T cells.

The PCR was carried out with 60 Vbeta primers and 13 Jbeta primers. Produced via immunoSEQ multiplex PCR; TCRdb's table is partial and in-frame only. The sample yields about 160,000 clones, approximately 76% seen once. The germline V gene encodes CDR1 ENHRY and CDR2 SYGVKD. The CDR3 spans 14 residues. With 3 bases removed from V and 1 base from J, the gap between germline ends came to 10 bases. J is TRBJ2-7 and V is TRBV10-3, with a possible D match to TRBD1 (7 bases). The receptor was derived from a man aged 60 to 75 in good health and CMV-seronegative. Sequencing was done on a sample of PBMCs. The CDR3 loop reads CAISEAGGSYEQYF. The CDR3 nucleotides read TGTGCCATCAGTGAAGCAGGGGGGTCCTACGAGCAGTACTTC.